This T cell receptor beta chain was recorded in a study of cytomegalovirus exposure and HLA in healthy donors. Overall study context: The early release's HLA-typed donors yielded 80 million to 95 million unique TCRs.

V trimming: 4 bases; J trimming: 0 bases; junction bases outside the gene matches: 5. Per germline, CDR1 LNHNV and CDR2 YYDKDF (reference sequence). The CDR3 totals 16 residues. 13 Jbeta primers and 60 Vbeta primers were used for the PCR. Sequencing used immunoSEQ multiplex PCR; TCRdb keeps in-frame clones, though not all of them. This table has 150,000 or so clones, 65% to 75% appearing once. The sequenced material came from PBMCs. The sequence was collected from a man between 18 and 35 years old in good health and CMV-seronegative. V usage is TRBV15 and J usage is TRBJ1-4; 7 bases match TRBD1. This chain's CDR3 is CATSTRQGSTNEKLFF. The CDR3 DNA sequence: TGTGCCACCAGCACCCGACAGGGCTCAACTAATGAAAAACTGTTTTTT. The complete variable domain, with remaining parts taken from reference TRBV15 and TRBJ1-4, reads DAMVIQNPRYQVTQFGKPVTLSCSQTLNHNVMYWYQQKSSQAPKLLFHYYDKDFNNEADTPDNFQSRRPNTSFCFLDIRSPGLGDTAMYLCATSTRQGSTNEKLFFGSGTQLSVL.